This T cell receptor beta chain was identified during a study of blood T cell repertoires in COVID-19 (dated by TCRdb to 2018 to 2020). A note on the overall study: Samples from collaborators originated in the United States, Italy and Spain and spanned both the acute and convalescent phases of COVID-19. The material from the prospective study consisted of cDNA or gDNA derived from T cells, B-cell-depleted T cells, or PBMCs. The dataset comprised deeply sampled blood TCRbeta repertoires from subjects exposed to, actively infected with, or recovered from COVID-19. The repertoires were released in a freely available public database meant as a resource for research on the immune response to SARS-CoV-2. Samples were obtained from the ongoing ImmuneRACE study (first 160 participants) and from 1,254 subjects provided by 6 global collaborators. The sample metadata nearly always contained a de-identified subject ID, COVID-19 status, age in years and sex. Where available, HLA class I and class II types were taken from metadata supplied by the sample provider and were not determined by assay-based typing.

Beyond this particular receptor, the publication reports: How much clinical and demographic metadata was included differed by source and by participant, and the metadata was provided uncurated.

TCRbeta CDR3 regions were amplified from genomic DNA by means of the immunoSEQ Assay, a bias-controlled multiplex PCR. Per the source publication's procedure: The number of nucleated cells in each sample was estimated by amplification of reference gene primers within the assay. To quantify the absolute abundance of each unique TCRbeta CDR3 rearrangement, sequence reads were collapsed and filtered. For each sample, productive Simpson clonality was calculated as the square root of Simpson's diversity index over productive rearrangements. The source is immuneACCESS, and TCRdb retained only in-frame sequences with V and J called. Part of the clones is not carried over; for the studies checked, unresolved V genes explain less than half of this, and the remainder is unexplained. V, J and clone size reflect that table, while D and trimming were determined from the DNA. Recorded for this sample are 300,000 to 350,000 clones; 90% of them occurred a single time. Around 4.2% of the sample is in the top ten clones.

Participants in the prospective study were aged 18 to 89 years, lived in about two dozen United States geographic areas, and enrolled through a virtual design. Cohort assignment in the prospective study relied on participant-reported clinical history from a screening survey and a study questionnaire. Exposed participants had been in contact with someone with a PCR-confirmed or clinician-diagnosed COVID-19 case within 2 weeks of study entry. Each participant in the prospective study had whole blood, serum and a nasopharyngeal or oropharyngeal swab collected by mobile phlebotomists. Additional blood draws and questionnaires over an approximately two-month period could optionally be provided by prospective study participants. Prospective study blood samples were shipped either frozen or at room temperature before DNA extraction. As regards this clone: There is no known antigen for this receptor. One base away there is no much larger clone; base qualities are not given.

Compared with germline, V lacks 5 bases and J lacks 3 bases; bases without a gene match: 8. The germline V gene provides CDR1 KGHDR and CDR2 SFDVKD. Reading from cysteine to phenylalanine, the CDR3 counts 16 amino acids. The sequence is cut down to CDR3 DNA, 48 bases in frame from base 1. The V and J segments used are TRBV24-1 and TRBJ2-5; 10 bases in between match TRBD2. This TCR came from a woman in her 30s who had been exposed to COVID-19. The sample consisted of PBMCs or T cells enriched from blood (not recorded which). The CDR3 amino acid sequence is: CATSAGGTSAEETQYF. Here is the DNA: TGTGCCACCAGTGCCGGGGGGACTAGCGCAGAAGAGACCCAGTACTTC.